The rows below give T cell receptor beta chains drawn from one sample of a study of blood T cell repertoires in COVID-19. The repertoire was sequenced with immunoSEQ multiplex PCR; TCRdb's copy has only in-frame clones and lacks some. The table records 150,000 to 200,000 clones, 85% of them present only once. The sequenced material came from peripheral blood. These receptors originate from a woman aged 45-65 years with COVID-19, enrolled during active disease. CDR3s include the opening cysteine and the closing phenylalanine or tryptophan. Each record gives: D gene, V gene, J gene, CDR3 protein, CDR3 DNA. A D gene is named only where the DNA matches it firmly.

d_call: TRBD1; v_call: TRBV7-3; j_call: TRBJ2-7; cdr3_aa: CASSPTGDGHEQYF; cdr3_nt: TGTGCCAGCAGCCCGACAGGGGACGGCCACGAGCAGTACTTC
d_call: -; v_call: TRBV13; j_call: TRBJ2-3; cdr3_aa: CASVKIGAFTQYF; cdr3_nt: TGTGCCAGCGTCAAGATAGGGGCCTTTACGCAGTATTTT
d_call: -; v_call: TRBV19; j_call: TRBJ2-7; cdr3_aa: CASSMRHTYEQYF; cdr3_nt: TGTGCCAGTAGTATGAGACACACCTACGAGCAGTACTTC
d_call: TRBD1; v_call: TRBV5-1; j_call: TRBJ1-3; cdr3_aa: CASSSQTGAGNTIYF; cdr3_nt: TGCGCCAGCAGCTCACAGACAGGGGCTGGAAACACCATATATTTT
d_call: -; v_call: TRBV7-2; j_call: TRBJ2-4; cdr3_aa: CASSSYSFPNIQYF; cdr3_nt: TGTGCCAGCAGCTCTTACAGTTTCCCAAACATTCAGTACTTC
d_call: -; v_call: TRBV29-1; j_call: TRBJ1-6; cdr3_aa: CSVLGGDSPLHF; cdr3_nt: TGCAGCGTGCTTGGGGGGGATTCACCCCTCCACTTT
d_call: TRBD1; v_call: TRBV11-2; j_call: TRBJ1-1; cdr3_aa: CASSSGTANTEAFF; cdr3_nt: TGTGCCAGCAGCTCAGGGACAGCGAACACTGAAGCTTTCTTT
d_call: -; v_call: TRBV14; j_call: TRBJ2-5; cdr3_aa: CASSQGEGETQYF; cdr3_nt: TGTGCCAGCAGCCAGGGCGAGGGAGAGACCCAGTACTTC
d_call: -; v_call: TRBV7-2; j_call: TRBJ1-4; cdr3_aa: CASRGASQEKLFF; cdr3_nt: TGTGCCAGTCGGGGGGCCAGTCAGGAAAAACTGTTTTTT
d_call: TRBD1; v_call: TRBV3-1/TRBV3-2; j_call: TRBJ1-5; cdr3_aa: CASSHRLGRTGTSNQPQHF; cdr3_nt: TGTGCCAGCAGCCATCGACTGGGGAGGACAGGGACCAGCAATCAGCCCCAGCATTTT
d_call: -; v_call: TRBV2; j_call: TRBJ1-1; cdr3_aa: CASSEALANTEAFF; cdr3_nt: TGTGCCAGCAGTGAAGCCTTGGCCAACACTGAAGCTTTCTTT
d_call: TRBD1; v_call: TRBV4-2; j_call: TRBJ2-3; cdr3_aa: CASSQEFGDRETYF; cdr3_nt: TGTGCCAGCAGCCAAGAGTTCGGCGACAGGGAAACGTATTTT
d_call: -; v_call: TRBV5-6; j_call: TRBJ1-6; cdr3_aa: CASSPAGSPLHF; cdr3_nt: TGTGCCAGCAGCCCGGCGGGTTCACCCCTCCACTTT
d_call: -; v_call: TRBV3-1/TRBV3-2; j_call: TRBJ1-1; cdr3_aa: CASSQEVWRNTEAFF; cdr3_nt: TGTGCCAGCAGCCAAGAGGTGTGGAGGAACACTGAAGCTTTCTTT
d_call: -; v_call: TRBV28; j_call: TRBJ1-1; cdr3_aa: CGSAGGMNTEAFF; cdr3_nt: TGTGGTTCAGCGGGGGGCATGAACACTGAAGCTTTCTTT